This T cell receptor (beta chain) was sequenced in a study of early T cells in non-severe SARS-CoV-2 infection. About the study: The input, bulk RNA from unsorted whole blood, was sequenced, and chains were unpaired. General study findings and limits: Matching results from VDJdb favored anti-spike CD8 responses, leaving private and CD4 specificities undetected.

In TCRdb, the 5' RACE reads were re-called with MiXCR into one record per CDR3 protein. Altogether approximately 70,000 distinct CDR3 sequences are present, roughly 12% being singletons, with the ten largest covering roughly 16%. This clonotype appeared many times. The antigen is unknown. The V and J ends lost 3 bases and 4 bases, in that order; junction bases with no gene match: 12. CDR1 is LGHNT and CDR2 is FRNRAP in the germline V gene. The CDR3 has 18 amino acids. Sequencing used whole blood, obtained at baseline. This TCR was sampled from an adult who was a healthcare worker with PCR-confirmed SARS-CoV-2 infection or an uninfected control (not recorded which). The donor label of this sample is uncertain. The chain joins TRBV12-5 to TRBJ1-2; 12 positions agree with TRBD1. DNA of the CDR3: TGTGCTAGTGGTTTAGAGATCGGGACAGGGGGCATGGGCTATGGCTACACCTTC. Its protein is CASGLEIGTGGMGYGYTF.